This TCR beta chain derives from a study of T cell repertoires in cytomegalovirus infection. About the study: Public TCR beta signatures provided an indication of both CMV infection and a matching HLA type.

TCRdb re-derived calls from the reads in MiXCR, one entry per CDR3 protein. The table lists around 170,000 distinct CDR3 sequences, more than 15% of them singletons, with approximately 18% in the top ten. Study-wide points: Totalled public TCR beta family frequency picked out people who carried CMV plus the relevant HLA. Dominant in the ex vivo response were TCR beta clonotypes restricted by HLA-C and specific for CMV.

The CDR3 length is 12 residues. Germline CDR1 reads SGHVS; CDR2 reads FQNEAQ. Trimming took off 6 bases at V and 8 bases at J, with 11 bases between the two ends. At least ten counts were recorded for this clonotype. Its target is unknown. The chain has TRBV7-8 and TRBJ2-1; maybe TRBD2 (6 bases). The TCR sequence derives from a human donor in good health (CMV status not recorded). Some clones in this sample may be carry-over from other donors' samples. Sequenced sample: CD8+ T cells from PBMCs. Here the CDR3 DNA reads TGTGCCAGCAGTCCGGGGGTGGATGAGCAGTTCTTC. Translation: CASSPGVDEQFF.